The rows below give T cell receptor beta chains drawn from one sample of a study of cytomegalovirus exposure and HLA in healthy donors. Clones were sequenced by immunoSEQ multiplex PCR, and TCRdb holds only the in-frame ones, with some missing. This table has about 120,000 clones, 80% appearing once. Sequenced input: PBMCs. The receptors were sampled from a female donor in good health and CMV-seropositive. Both conserved end residues are part of each CDR3. Fields, in order: J gene, clone size, V gene, D gene, CDR3 protein, CDR3 DNA. D genes are given only for firm matches. Only part of the rows carry a size: once, few, many, or a class if the clone is expanded.

>TRBJ1-2|NA|TRBV5-4|NA
CASSPGGGGLITMGYTF
TGTGCCAGCAGCCCGGGGGGGGGCGGACTTATAACTATGGGCTACACCTTC
>TRBJ2-1|NA|TRBV7-9|NA
CASSLAAGYNEQFF
TGTGCCAGCAGCTTAGCGGCGGGGTACAATGAGCAGTTCTTC
>TRBJ1-2|NA|TRBV7-2|TRBD1
CASSPGTGRANYGYTF
TGTGCCAGCAGCCCCGGGACAGGCCGAGCTAACTATGGCTACACCTTC
>TRBJ2-5|NA|TRBV9|NA
CASSLRGSQETQYF
TGTGCCAGCAGCCTCAGGGGTTCCCAAGAGACCCAGTACTTC
>TRBJ2-3|NA|TRBV7-2|NA
CASVPSFRDTTDTQYF
TGTGCCAGCGTCCCTAGCTTTCGGGACACCACAGATACGCAGTATTTT
>TRBJ2-5|NA|TRBV25-1|NA
CASSEESRKQETQYF
TGTGCCAGCAGTGAGGAGTCAAGAAAGCAAGAGACCCAGTACTTC
>TRBJ2-3|NA|TRBV27|TRBD2
CASSLGTSRYTDTQYF
TGTGCCAGCAGTTTAGGGACTAGCCGATACACAGATACGCAGTATTTT
>TRBJ2-7|NA|TRBV28|NA
CASSFSTGRDEQYF
TGTGCCAGCAGTTTTAGTACAGGTCGGGACGAGCAGTACTTC
>TRBJ1-2|NA|TRBV6-1|NA
CASSNGTIRRKDTF
TGTGCCAGCAGTAACGGGACAATCAGGAGAAAGGACACCTTC
>TRBJ1-1|NA|TRBV30|NA
CAWSNRNTEAFF
TGTGCCTGGAGTAACAGGAACACTGAAGCTTTCTTT
>TRBJ1-4|few|TRBV5-8|TRBD1
CASSSGQAGGEKLFF
TGTGCCAGCAGCTCCGGACAGGCGGGCGGTGAAAAACTGTTTTTT
>TRBJ2-5|NA|TRBV7-2|TRBD2
CASIPGGLAYQETQYF
TGTGCCAGCATCCCTGGGGGACTAGCGTACCAAGAGACCCAGTACTTC
>TRBJ2-3|NA|TRBV9|NA
CASSPVLESDAQYF
TGTGCCAGCAGCCCCGTCCTGGAGTCGGATGCGCAGTATTTT
>TRBJ1-2|NA|TRBV5-1|NA
CASSLYGGENYGYTF
TGCGCCAGCAGCTTGTACGGGGGTGAAAACTATGGCTACACCTTC
>TRBJ1-6|NA|TRBV18|TRBD1
CASSADQTGTGVNSPLHF
TGTGCCAGCTCAGCAGATCAGACCGGGACAGGAGTTAATTCACCCCTCCACTTT
>TRBJ1-2|few|TRBV28|NA
CATAGAVYGYTF
TGTGCGACGGCTGGGGCAGTTTATGGCTACACCTTC
>TRBJ1-4|NA|TRBV2|TRBD1
CASSDRTGNEKLFF
TGTGCCAGCAGTGATCGGACAGGGAACGAAAAACTGTTTTTT
>TRBJ1-4|NA|TRBV19|TRBD1
CASSIQQGAEEKLFF
TGTGCCAGTAGTATCCAACAGGGGGCAGAGGAAAAACTGTTTTTT
>TRBJ2-1|NA|TRBV7-2|NA
CASSLAVGEQFF
TGTGCCAGCAGCTTAGCGGTCGGTGAGCAGTTCTTC
>TRBJ2-3|few|TRBV15|TRBD1
CATSREAGQGARISTDTQYF
TGTGCCACCAGCAGAGAAGCCGGGCAGGGGGCTCGAATAAGCACAGATACGCAGTATTTT
>TRBJ1-2|few|TRBV9|TRBD1
CASSVPPGGQGGYTF
TGTGCCAGCAGCGTACCCCCAGGGGGACAGGGCGGCTACACCTTC
>TRBJ2-3|once|TRBV11-2|TRBD2
CASSPQRGGTDTQYF
TGTGCCAGCAGCCCCCAGCGGGGGGGTACAGATACGCAGTATTTT
>TRBJ2-7|NA|TRBV6-5|NA
CASSYSQGSYEQYF
TGTGCCAGCAGTTACTCTCAGGGTTCCTACGAGCAGTACTTC
>TRBJ1-5|NA|TRBV19|TRBD1
CASGREDRGNQPQHF
TGTGCCAGTGGAAGAGAAGACAGGGGCAATCAGCCCCAGCATTTT
>TRBJ2-3|NA|TRBV19|TRBD2
CASTETSGHTDTQYF
TGTGCCAGTACCGAGACTAGCGGTCACACAGATACGCAGTATTTT
>TRBJ1-2|NA|TRBV7-9|TRBD1
CASSPGDSFYGYTF
TGTGCCAGCAGCCCAGGGGACAGTTTTTATGGCTACACCTTC
>TRBJ2-5|NA|TRBV7-2|TRBD2
CASSWTSGGKETQYF
TGTGCCAGCAGCTGGACTAGCGGGGGGAAAGAGACCCAGTACTTC
>TRBJ2-3|NA|TRBV5-6|NA
CASSLGGVRMRSDTQYF
TGTGCCAGCAGCTTGGGGGGGGTCAGGATGAGGTCAGATACGCAGTATTTT
>TRBJ2-1|once|TRBV19|TRBD1
CASSVRNLDREQFF
TGTGCCAGTAGTGTCCGCAACCTGGACAGGGAGCAGTTCTTC
>TRBJ2-6|once|TRBV7-9|NA
CASSLGQGRFEGANVLTF
TGTGCCAGCAGCTTAGGGCAGGGTAGATTTGAGGGGGCCAACGTCCTGACTTTC
>TRBJ2-1|once|TRBV4-3|NA
CASSYQAGYREQFF
TGCGCCAGCAGCTACCAAGCAGGGTACCGAGAGCAGTTCTTC
>TRBJ1-2|few|TRBV30|TRBD1
CAWSVKTGANYGYTF
TGTGCCTGGAGTGTTAAGACAGGGGCCAACTATGGCTACACCTTC
>TRBJ1-1|NA|TRBV7-8|NA
CASSLQGMGTEAFF
TGTGCCAGCAGCTTACAGGGGATGGGCACTGAAGCTTTCTTT
>TRBJ1-5|NA|TRBV6-1|NA
CASRGTLGSNQPQHF
TGTGCCAGCAGGGGCACCCTGGGCAGCAATCAGCCCCAGCATTTT
>TRBJ1-3|NA|TRBV28|NA
CASSAGGINTIYF
TGTGCCAGCAGCGCGGGAGGGATAAACACCATATATTTT
>TRBJ1-5|few|TRBV6-1|TRBD1
CASRDSVRSQPQHF
TGTGCCAGTCGGGACAGCGTCAGATCACAGCCCCAGCATTTT
>TRBJ2-7|NA|TRBV6-1|NA
CASTPPSGSHEQYF
TGTGCCAGCACTCCCCCGTCGGGGTCCCACGAGCAGTACTTC
>TRBJ2-2|NA|TRBV7-2|NA
CASTYMGPGELFF
TGTGCCAGCACCTACATGGGGCCCGGGGAGCTGTTTTTT